One sample yielded the 20 T cell receptor beta chains listed below, sequenced in a study of Graves' ophthalmopathy and Graves' hyperthyroidism. Transcripts of RNA were the source for amplifying TCR beta CDR3 regions. In the first round, RT-PCR was carried out with HTBI primers, and a multiplex PCR formed the second round. A single record per CDR3 protein comes from TCRdb applying MiXCR to the multiplex PCR reads. The sample shows hundreds of thousands of distinct CDR3 sequences, 35% to 50% of them seen only once. Sequenced sample: peripheral blood. These receptors were taken from an adult man with Graves' ophthalmopathy.

The chain is built from TRBV7-9 and TRBJ2-5, with a weak D call TRBD1 (8 bases). Germline CDR1 reads SEHNR; CDR2 reads FQNEAQ (reference sequence). This CDR3 spans 15 amino acids. V was shortened by 0 bases and J by 5 bases, with 13 bases between the two germline ends. As DNA, the CDR3 is TGTGCCAGCAGCTTAGCCAACAGGGGGGGGGAGACCCAGTACTTC. Protein sequence: CASSLANRGGETQYF.

The sample holds many counts of this clonotype. The chain uses TRBV7-2 and TRBJ2-7, with 7 bases that match TRBD2. V dropped 4 bases and J dropped 2; count of bases not matched to a gene: 11. The CDR3 runs to 16 residues. CDR1 SGHTA and CDR2 FQGNSA come from the germline V gene. CDR3 DNA: TGTGCCAGCAGCTACCCGAGCGGGGTGAAGCCCTACGAGCAGTACTTC. This sequence encodes CASSYPSGVKPYEQYF.

This clonotype was seen more than once but under ten times. The genes are TRBV20-1 and TRBJ2-5, with D possibly TRBD1 on 6 matching bases. V was shortened by 1 base and J by 2 bases, with 17 bases between the two germline ends. Per the germline V gene, CDR1 is DFQATT and CDR2 is SNEGSKA (reference sequence). This CDR3 has 16 amino acids. The CDR3 reads CSARANNLGGQETQYF. CDR3 in DNA: TGCAGTGCTAGAGCGAATAATCTAGGGGGACAAGAGACCCAGTACTTC.

A single count supports this clonotype. The chain links TRBV29-1 to TRBJ2-5, with 10 positions matching TRBD1. Germline V gene data show CDR1 as SQVTM and CDR2 as ANQGSEA. J was trimmed by 4 bases and V by 4 bases; bases with no gene match: 6. The CDR3 runs to 14 residues. DNA for the CDR3: TGCAGCGTTGGATCGACAGGGGGCCCAGAGACCCAGTACTTC. It is translated as CSVGSTGGPETQYF.

This clonotype has a handful of counts. A much larger clone differs by one base, so this may be a read error. This chain links TRBV24-1 with TRBJ1-5, with D maybe TRBD1 (5 bases). This CDR3 has 15 amino acids. V lost 4 bases and J lost 1, with 10 bases in between. Germline CDR1 and CDR2: KGHDR and SFDVKD. The CDR3 protein is CATSDPGSSNQPQHF. CDR3 nucleotides: TGTGCCACCAGTGACCCAGGGTCAAGCAATCAGCCCCAGCATTTT.

This clonotype was detected only a few times. The CDR3 loop is CASRLRSSTNQPQHF. DNA of the CDR3: TGTGCCAGCAGACTCAGATCTTCCACCAATCAGCCCCAGCATTTT. The chain uses TRBV6-5 and TRBJ1-5, with unresolved D. The CDR3 sequence is 15 residues long. V gave up 6 bases and J gave up 3 bases, with 15 bases separating them. Per germline, CDR1 MNHEY and CDR2 SVGAGI.

The rearrangement uses TRBV7-2 and TRBJ1-2; unclear D gene. The germline V gene has CDR1 SGHTA and CDR2 FQGNSA. The CDR3 has 14 amino acids. V lost 5 bases and J 8 bases, leaving 18 bases between the germline ends. The CDR3 DNA sequence: TGTGCCAGCAGCGCGAGGGCTGACCTTTGGGGCTACACCTTC. This translates into CASSARADLWGYTF. The full variable domain, its missing parts supplied by reference TRBV7-2 and TRBJ1-2, is GAGVSQSPSNKVTEKGKDVELRCDPISGHTALYWYRQSLGQGLEFLIYFQGNSAPDKSGLPSDRFSAERTGGSVSTLTIQRTQQEDSAVYLCASSARADLWGYTFGSGTRLTVV.

Only a few counts were recorded for this clonotype. The genes are TRBV11-2 and TRBJ2-7; 7 bases align to TRBD1. Per germline, CDR1 SGHAT and CDR2 FQNNGV. The V gene end was trimmed by 2 bases and the J gene end by 4 bases; junction bases not matched to a gene: 11. This CDR3 has 16 residues. The CDR3 DNA sequence: TGTGCCAGCAGCTTATATGAGGGGGCAGGTTTTTACGAGCAGTACTTC. Protein: CASSLYEGAGFYEQYF.

This clonotype appeared a few times. The chain uses TRBV4-3 and TRBJ2-7; no clear D gene. This CDR3 region has 15 residues. The germline V gene encodes CDR1 LGHNA and CDR2 YSLEER. V was clipped by 0 bases and J by 5 bases, with 14 bases between them. CDR3 residues: CASSQESQRSHEQYF. The CDR3 DNA sequence: TGCGCCAGCAGCCAAGAATCCCAGCGATCCCACGAGCAGTACTTC.

In this sample, this clonotype turned up many times. V and J are TRBV9 and TRBJ2-5; tentatively, D is TRBD2 (5 bases). The germline CDR1 and CDR2 sequences are SGDLS and YYNGEE. V was shortened by 0 bases and J by 7 bases, with 7 bases between the two germline ends. The CDR3 has 12 amino acids. The CDR3, as DNA: TGTGCCAGCAGCGTAGGCGAGGGGACCCAGTACTTC. Its translation: CASSVGEGTQYF.

The rearrangement uses TRBV25-1 and TRBJ2-2, with D possibly being TRBD2 (6 bases). There are 15 residues in the CDR3. CDR1 and CDR2 (germline): MGHDK, SYGVNS. V was clipped by 6 bases and J by 0 bases, with 11 bases between them. The CDR3 region has the DNA TGTGCCAGCAGACTTAGCGGTCCGAACACCGGGGAGCTGTTTTTT. Protein sequence: CASRLSGPNTGELFF.

Concerning this clonotype: Sequence at one end of the junction differs from germline and may be a read error. The CDR3 here is CSARQGLGTTEAFF. The CDR3 DNA reads TGCAGCGCTAGACAGGGCTTGGGAACTACTGAAGCTTTCTTT. The rearrangement links TRBV20-1 to TRBJ1-1; 7 bases agree with TRBD1. The length of the CDR3 is 14 residues. CDR1 DFQATT and CDR2 SNEGSKA come from the germline V gene (reference sequence).

Comment on this clonotype: The CDR3 end shows no conserved phenylalanine or tryptophan, and so a read error is likely. The chain carries TRBV7-8 and TRBJ2-5, with 10 nucleotides matching TRBD2. The V and J ends lost 2 bases and 5 bases, in that order; junction bases with no gene match: 5. Germline lookup yields CDR1 SGHVS and CDR2 FQNEAQ. This CDR3 is 15 amino acids long. Here the CDR3 reads CASSLIGLAVETQYC. CDR3 DNA sequence: TGTGCCAGCAGCTTAATCGGACTAGCGGTTGAGACCCAGTACTGC.

On this clonotype itself: At one end the junction does not follow the germline gene, possibly because of a read error. The chain employs TRBV11-1 and TRBJ1-4; unclear D gene. This CDR3 comprises 15 residues. Germline V gene sequence: CDR1 SGHAT, CDR2 FQDESV (reference sequence). CDR3 region: CASSSTREVGERLFF. The CDR3 region has the DNA TGTGCCAGCAGCTCGACCCGGGAGGTAGGAGAAAGACTGTTTTTT.

This clonotype was observed a handful of times. This chain links TRBV25-1 with TRBJ1-2; the match to TRBD1 covers 8 bases. Per germline, CDR1 MGHDK and CDR2 SYGVNS. With 6 bases clipped from V and 5 bases from J, the junction kept 11 bases outside the gene matches. The CDR3 length is 15 residues. Here the CDR3 DNA reads TGTGCCAGCAGCGCCGTCGGGACAGGTCCATATGGCTACACCTTC. It is translated as CASSAVGTGPYGYTF.

This clonotype was picked up many times. V usage is TRBV7-9 and J usage is TRBJ1-1; D gene ambiguous. Germline CDR1 is SEHNR and CDR2 is FQNEAQ (reference sequence). Trimming pared 4 bases from V and 1 base from J, leaving 7 bases between. The CDR3 length is 13 residues. The CDR3 protein is CASSSSPNTEAFF. CDR3 bases: TGTGCCAGCAGCTCATCGCCGAACACTGAAGCTTTCTTT.

This clonotype was detected only once. This may stem from a read error, because a much larger clone lies one nucleotide away. The chain links TRBV2 to TRBJ1-1, with unresolved D. This CDR3 is 11 amino acids long. Germline lookup yields CDR1 SNHLY and CDR2 FYNNEI. CDR3 DNA sequence: TGTGCCGGCAGTGACCGGGGTGAAGCTTTCTTT. It codes for CAGSDRGEAFF.

In this sample, this clonotype turned up many times. This chain connects TRBV29-1 to TRBJ2-5, with D unclear. Germline values: CDR1 SQVTM, CDR2 ANQGSEA. This CDR3 region has 14 residues. Trimming shortened V by 0 bases and J by 0 bases, and 8 bases separated the two germline ends. The CDR3 nucleotides are TGCAGCGTTGAAGATGGATGGTACCAAGAGACCCAGTACTTC. Translating gives CSVEDGWYQETQYF.

V is TRBV4-1 and J is TRBJ1-1; D uncertain. The V gene lost 6 bases and the J gene lost 0 bases, with 14 bases spanning the gap. The CDR3 is 15 amino acids. Germline V gives CDR1 MGHRA, CDR2 YSYEKL. CDR3 bases: TGCGCCAGCAGGTTCGGGGTGTCGATGAACACTGAAGCTTTCTTT. Amino acid sequence: CASRFGVSMNTEAFF.

This clonotype came up a few times. The V call is TRBV12-3 or TRBV12-4, the J call TRBJ2-6; no definite D call. V was shortened by 7 bases and J by 1 base, with 5 bases between the two germline ends. The CDR3 is 13 residues long. The CDR3 bases are TGTGCCAGCATCGCATCTGGGGCCAACGTCCTGACTTTC. Amino acids: CASIASGANVLTF.